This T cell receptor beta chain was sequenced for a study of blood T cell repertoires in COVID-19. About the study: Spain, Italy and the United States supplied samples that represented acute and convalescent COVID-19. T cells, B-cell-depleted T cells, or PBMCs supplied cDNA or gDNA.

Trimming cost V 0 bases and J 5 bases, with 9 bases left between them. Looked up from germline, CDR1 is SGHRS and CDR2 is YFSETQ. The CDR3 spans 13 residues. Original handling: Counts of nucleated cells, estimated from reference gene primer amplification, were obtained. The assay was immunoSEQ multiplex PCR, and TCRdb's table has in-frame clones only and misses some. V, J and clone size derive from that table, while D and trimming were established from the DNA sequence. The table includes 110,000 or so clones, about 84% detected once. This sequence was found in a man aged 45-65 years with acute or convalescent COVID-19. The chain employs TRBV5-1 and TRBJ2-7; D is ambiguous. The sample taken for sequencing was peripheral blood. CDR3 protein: CASSLVSSDEQYF. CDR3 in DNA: TGCGCCAGCAGCTTGGTTTCGAGCGACGAGCAGTACTTC. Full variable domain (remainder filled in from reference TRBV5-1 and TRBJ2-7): KAGVTQTPRYLIKTRGQQVTLSCSPISGHRSVSWYQQTPGQGLQFLFEYFSETQRNKGNFPGRFSGRQFSNSRSEMNVSTLELGDSALYLCASSLVSSDEQYFGPGTRLTVT.